There are a few counts of the clone carrying this T cell receptor beta chain. Its antigen is still unknown. Bulk TCR libraries used previously described methods and listed TCR primers. One entry per CDR3 protein results from TCRdb running MiXCR on the PCR reads. The sample holds a few hundred thousand distinct CDR3 sequences, about a fifth seen once. Naive CD8 T cells were sorted as CD8+CD4-CCR7+CD45RA+. The V end lost 1 base, the J end lost 7 bases, and 14 bases lay between the germline ends. CDR3 length: 14 residues. Looked up from germline, CDR1 is MGHDK and CDR2 is SYGVNS. These data are taken from a study of molecular identifiers for immune sequencing clone quantification. Overall study context: Replicates split RNA from around 20,000 or 99,000 naive CD8 cells five ways, and the researchers sequenced four portions. Study-wide points: Shared barcodes on identical TCR molecules could underestimate the sizes of highly expanded clones.

This TCR was sampled from a human donor in good health. Some libraries in this study had Jurkat cell RNA spiked in. The sequenced material came from naive CD8+ T cells from blood, with Jurkat cell RNA spiked in. As to subset: FACS-sorted CD8+CD4-CCR7+CD45RA+ naive T cells. V and J are TRBV25-1 and TRBJ2-7, with D hard to call. CDR3 sequence (DNA): TGTGCCAGCAGTGAATGGGCCACTCCTCGGGAGCAGTACTTC. It codes for CASSEWATPREQYF.